Presented here are 10 T cell receptor beta chains from one specimen sequenced in a study of CD8+CD57+ T cells in acquired aplastic anemia. Individuals selected for sequencing had exhibited CD8+CD57+ cell expansion on flow cytometry. Genomic DNA served as template for TCR beta VDJ and CDR3 profiling. TCRdb reprocessed the reads with MiXCR, giving one entry per CDR3 protein. The sample shows more than 150,000 distinct CDR3 sequences, approximately 44% of them seen only once. The sample was sorted CD4+, CD8+, or CD8+CD57+ T cells (not recorded which) from PBMCs. These receptors came from a human donor with aplastic anemia.

This clonotype appeared a few times. The chain links TRBV7-2 to TRBJ2-7; 9 bases align to TRBD1. The CDR3 loop spans 14 amino acids. V shed 5 bases and J 11 bases; nucleotides not matched to a gene: 13. The germline V gene encodes CDR1 SGHTA and CDR2 FQGNSA. The CDR3 is CASSVGQGFGTEYF. The CDR3 DNA reads as TGTGCCAGCAGCGTGGGACAGGGATTCGGTACGGAGTACTTC.

As DNA, the CDR3 is TGTGCCAGCATACGGGGGTTTAATAAAGGGGAAGCTTTCTTT. Its protein product is CASIRGFNKGEAFF. The V gene is TRBV2, the J gene TRBJ1-1; D might be TRBD1 (5 bases). With 7 bases removed from V and 8 bases from J, the gap between germline ends came to 20 bases. The CDR3 length is 14 residues. Germline CDR1 is SNHLY and CDR2 is FYNNEI.

This clonotype has ten or more counts. This chain links TRBV6-5 with TRBJ1-3; no firm D call. The V gene's germline CDR1 is MNHEY and CDR2 SVGAGI. V was shortened by 2 bases and J by 5 bases, with 13 bases between the two germline ends. CDR3 length equals 15 residues. The CDR3 spells CASSYGQPARNTIYF. The CDR3, as DNA: TGTGCCAGCAGTTACGGGCAGCCCGCTCGAAACACCATATATTTT.

The rearrangement uses TRBV5-1 and TRBJ1-1; 7 bases fit TRBD1. The CDR3 consists of 15 residues. Germline values: CDR1 SGHRS, CDR2 YFSETQ. J was trimmed by 1 base and V by 4 bases; bases with no gene match: 7. CDR3 loop: CASSDSGTANTEAFF. The DNA for the CDR3 is TGCGCCAGCAGCGACTCCGGGACAGCGAACACTGAAGCTTTCTTT.

The chain couples TRBV20-1 to TRBJ1-1; D is uncertain. Germline V gives CDR1 DFQATT, CDR2 SNEGSKA (reference sequence). This CDR3 contains 13 residues. The ends were cut back, 3 bases at V and 1 base at J, with 9 bases in the middle. DNA of the CDR3: TGCAGTGCTAGTCCCAACCAGAACACTGAAGCTTTCTTT. Its protein is CSASPNQNTEAFF.

There are a few counts of this clonotype. The V call is TRBV10-3, the J call TRBJ2-1, with D possibly being TRBD2 (6 bases). Trimming stripped 7 bases from V and 9 bases from J, with 16 bases between. The CDR3 runs to 13 residues. From germline, CDR1 is ENHRY and CDR2 SYGVKD. CDR3 region: CAIMDYASGEQFF. CDR3 coding DNA: TGTGCCATCATGGACTACGCTTCCGGTGAGCAGTTCTTC.

The rearrangement uses TRBV2 and TRBJ2-5; 7 nucleotides agree with TRBD1. The junction had 1 base not matched to a gene; V was cut back by 4 bases and J by 2 bases. Germline V gene lookup returns CDR1 SNHLY and CDR2 FYNNEI. This CDR3 has 13 amino acids. The CDR3 here is CASSGDRQETQYF. CDR3 coding DNA: TGTGCCAGCAGTGGGGACAGACAAGAGACCCAGTACTTC.

In its sample, this clonotype was seen many times. The rearrangement links TRBV6-1 to TRBJ1-1, with 8 bases lining up with TRBD1. The germline V gene has CDR1 MNHNS and CDR2 SASEGT. Trimming at V came to 7 bases and at J to 5 bases, leaving 9 bases not matched to a gene. The CDR3 is 14 amino acids. CDR3 in DNA: TGTGCCAGCACCTCGGGACAGGTATGGACTGAAGCTTTCTTT. Its translation is CASTSGQVWTEAFF.

The chain couples TRBV7-9 to TRBJ1-2, with D hard to call. The CDR3 extends over 14 amino acids. V was cut by 4 bases and J by 3 bases, with 12 bases left in between. CDR1 and CDR2 (germline): SEHNR, FQNEAQ (reference sequence). In nucleotides, the CDR3 is TGTGCCAGCAGCTCTGGCAGTTTGGACTATGGCTACACCTTC. Protein sequence: CASSSGSLDYGYTF.

This clonotype was detected a few times. The chain has TRBV15 and TRBJ2-7; no definite D call. In germline, CDR1 is LNHNV, CDR2 YYDKDF (reference sequence). Trimming removed 0 bases from V and 4 bases from J, with 4 bases in between. The CDR3 sequence is 12 residues long. The DNA of the CDR3 is TGTGCCACCAGCAGAGAGGGGTACGAGCAGTACTTC. Translation: CATSREGYEQYF.